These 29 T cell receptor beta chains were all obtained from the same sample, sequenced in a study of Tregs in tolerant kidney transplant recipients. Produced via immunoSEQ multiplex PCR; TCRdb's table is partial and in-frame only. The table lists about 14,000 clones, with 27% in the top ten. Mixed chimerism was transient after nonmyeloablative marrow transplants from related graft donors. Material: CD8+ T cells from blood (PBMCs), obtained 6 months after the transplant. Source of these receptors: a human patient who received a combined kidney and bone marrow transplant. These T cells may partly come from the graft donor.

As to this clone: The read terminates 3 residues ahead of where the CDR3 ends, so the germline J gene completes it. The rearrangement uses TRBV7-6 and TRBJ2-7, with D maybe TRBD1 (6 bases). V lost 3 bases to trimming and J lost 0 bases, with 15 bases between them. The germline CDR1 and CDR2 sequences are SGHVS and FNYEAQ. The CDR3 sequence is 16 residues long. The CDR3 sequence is CASSFSGAPSSYEQYF. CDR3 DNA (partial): TGTGCCAGCAGCTTCTCAGGGGCCCCGAGCTCCTACGAG.

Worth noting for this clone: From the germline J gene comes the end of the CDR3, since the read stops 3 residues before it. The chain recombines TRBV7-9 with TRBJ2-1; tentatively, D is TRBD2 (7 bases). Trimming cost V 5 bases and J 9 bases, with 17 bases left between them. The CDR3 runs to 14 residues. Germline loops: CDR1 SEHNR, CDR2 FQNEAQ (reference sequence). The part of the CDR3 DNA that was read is TGTGCCAGCAGCCCTGGGGGAGGGGGGGTTGAG. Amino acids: CASSPGGGGVE. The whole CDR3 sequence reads CASSPGGGGVEQFF.

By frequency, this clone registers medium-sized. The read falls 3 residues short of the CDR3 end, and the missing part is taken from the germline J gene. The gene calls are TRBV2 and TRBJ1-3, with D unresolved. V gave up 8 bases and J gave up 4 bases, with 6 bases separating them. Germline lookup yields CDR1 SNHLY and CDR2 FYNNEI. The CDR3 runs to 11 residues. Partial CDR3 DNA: TGTGCCAGCCCGCGGGGAAACACC. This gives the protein CASPRGNT. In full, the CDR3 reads CASPRGNTIYF.

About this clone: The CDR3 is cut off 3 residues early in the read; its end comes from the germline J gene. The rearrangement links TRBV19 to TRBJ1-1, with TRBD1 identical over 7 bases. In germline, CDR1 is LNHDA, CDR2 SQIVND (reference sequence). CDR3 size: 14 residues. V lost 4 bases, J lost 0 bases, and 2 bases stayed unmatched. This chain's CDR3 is CASSKGQLNTEAFF. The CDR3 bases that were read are TGTGCCAGTAGTAAGGGACAGCTGAACACTGAA. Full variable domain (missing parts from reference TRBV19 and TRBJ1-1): DGGITQSPKYLFRKEGQNVTLSCEQNLNHDAMYWYRQDPGQGLRLIYYSQIVNDFQKGDIAEGYSVSREKKESFPLTVTSAQKNPTAFYLCASSKGQLNTEAFFGQGTRLTVV.

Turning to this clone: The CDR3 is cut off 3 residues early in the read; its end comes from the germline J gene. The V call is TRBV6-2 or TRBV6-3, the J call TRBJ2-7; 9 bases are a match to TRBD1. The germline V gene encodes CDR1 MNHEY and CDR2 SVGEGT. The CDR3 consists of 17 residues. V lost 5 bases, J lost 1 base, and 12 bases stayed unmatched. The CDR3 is CASSPDRRQGGSYEQYF. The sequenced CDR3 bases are TGTGCCAGCAGTCCAGACCGCCGACAGGGGGGTTCCTACGAG.

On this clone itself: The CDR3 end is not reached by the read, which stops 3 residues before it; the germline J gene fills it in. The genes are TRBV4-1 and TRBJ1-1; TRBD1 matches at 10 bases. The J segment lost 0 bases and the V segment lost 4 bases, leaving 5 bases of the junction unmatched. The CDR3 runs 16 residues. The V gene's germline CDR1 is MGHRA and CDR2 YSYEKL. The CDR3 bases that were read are TGCGCCAGCAGCCCCCGACAGGGGGCTTTGAACACTGAA. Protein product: CASSPRQGALNTE. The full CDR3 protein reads CASSPRQGALNTEAFF.

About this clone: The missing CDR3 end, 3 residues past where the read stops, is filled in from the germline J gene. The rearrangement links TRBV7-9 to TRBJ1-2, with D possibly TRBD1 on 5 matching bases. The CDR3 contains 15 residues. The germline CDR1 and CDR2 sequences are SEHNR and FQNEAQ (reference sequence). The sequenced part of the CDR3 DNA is TGTGCCAGCAGCCCCGGGACTAGTTTTTACAATGAC. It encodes CASSPGTSFYND. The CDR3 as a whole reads CASSPGTSFYNDYTF.

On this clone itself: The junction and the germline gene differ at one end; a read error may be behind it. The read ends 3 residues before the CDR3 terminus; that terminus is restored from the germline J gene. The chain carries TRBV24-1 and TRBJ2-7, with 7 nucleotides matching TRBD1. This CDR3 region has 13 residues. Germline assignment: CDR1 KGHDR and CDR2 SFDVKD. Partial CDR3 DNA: TGTGCCACATTACCGGGACAGTCCTTCGAG. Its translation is CATLPGQSFE. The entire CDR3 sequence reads CATLPGQSFEQYF.

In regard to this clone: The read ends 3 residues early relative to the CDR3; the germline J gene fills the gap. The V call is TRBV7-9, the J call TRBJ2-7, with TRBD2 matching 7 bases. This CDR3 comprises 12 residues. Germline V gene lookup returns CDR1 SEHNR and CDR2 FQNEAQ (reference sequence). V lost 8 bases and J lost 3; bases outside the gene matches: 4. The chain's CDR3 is CASQASGYEQYF. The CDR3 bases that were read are TGTGCCAGCCAAGCTAGCGGCTACGAG.

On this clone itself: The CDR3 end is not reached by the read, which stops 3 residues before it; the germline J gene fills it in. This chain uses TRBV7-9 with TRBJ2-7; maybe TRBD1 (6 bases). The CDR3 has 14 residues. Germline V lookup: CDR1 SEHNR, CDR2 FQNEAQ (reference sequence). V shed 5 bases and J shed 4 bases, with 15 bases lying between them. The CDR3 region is CASSNRVGPYEQYF. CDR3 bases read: TGTGCCAGCAGCAACAGGGTTGGCCCTTACGAG.

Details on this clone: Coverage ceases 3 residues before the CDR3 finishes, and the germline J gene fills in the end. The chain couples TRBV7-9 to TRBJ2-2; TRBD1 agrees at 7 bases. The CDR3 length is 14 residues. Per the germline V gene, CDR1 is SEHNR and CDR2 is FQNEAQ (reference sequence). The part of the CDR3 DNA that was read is TGTGCCAGCACCTCAACAGGGGTCGGAGAAAAG. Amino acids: CASTSTGVGEK. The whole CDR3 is CASTSTGVGEKLFF.

Incomplete CDR3 DNA: TGCAGTGCTAGAGGGACAGACGACTACGAG. This gives the protein CSARGTDDYE. The whole CDR3 is CSARGTDDYEQYF. The genes are TRBV20-1 and TRBJ2-7; D perhaps matches TRBD1 (6 bases). The read ends 3 residues before the CDR3 terminus; that terminus is restored from the germline J gene. CDR1 is DFQATT, CDR2 SNEGSKA, per germline (reference sequence). Deletions cut 1 base from V and 3 bases from J, with 10 bases between. CDR3 size: 13 residues.

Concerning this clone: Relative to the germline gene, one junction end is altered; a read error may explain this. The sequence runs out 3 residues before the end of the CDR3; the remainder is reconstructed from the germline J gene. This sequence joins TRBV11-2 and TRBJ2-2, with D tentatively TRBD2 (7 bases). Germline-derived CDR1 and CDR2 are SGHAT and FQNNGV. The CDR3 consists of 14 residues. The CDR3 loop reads CASNLGGGTGELFF. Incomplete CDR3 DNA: TGTGCCAGCAACTTAGGGGGGGGGACCGGGGAG.

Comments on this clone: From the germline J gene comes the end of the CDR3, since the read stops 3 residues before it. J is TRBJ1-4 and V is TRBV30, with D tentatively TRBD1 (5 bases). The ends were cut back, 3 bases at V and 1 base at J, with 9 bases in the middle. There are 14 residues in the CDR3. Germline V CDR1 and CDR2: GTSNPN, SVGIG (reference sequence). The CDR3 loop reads CAWSGGETNEKLFF. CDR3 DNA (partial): TGTGCCTGGAGCGGGGGTGAAACTAATGAAAAA.

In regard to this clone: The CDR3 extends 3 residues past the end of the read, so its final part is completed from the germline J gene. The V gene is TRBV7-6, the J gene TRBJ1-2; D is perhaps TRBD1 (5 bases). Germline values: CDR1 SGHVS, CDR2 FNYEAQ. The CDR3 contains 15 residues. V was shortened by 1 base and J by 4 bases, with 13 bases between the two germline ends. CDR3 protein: CASSLEADSTYGYTF. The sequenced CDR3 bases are TGTGCCAGCAGCTTAGAAGCTGACAGTACCTATGGC.

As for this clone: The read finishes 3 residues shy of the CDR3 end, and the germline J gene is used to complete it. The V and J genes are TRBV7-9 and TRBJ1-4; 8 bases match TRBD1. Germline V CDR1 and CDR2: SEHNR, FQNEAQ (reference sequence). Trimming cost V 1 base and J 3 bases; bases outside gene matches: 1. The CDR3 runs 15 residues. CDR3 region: CASSLVTGANEKLFF. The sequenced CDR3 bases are TGTGCCAGCAGCTTAGTGACAGGGGCTAATGAAAAA.

CDR3 bases read: TGTGCCAGCAGCTTAGGTGGCGGGGGGCAGAATTCACCG. Amino acids: CASSLGGGGQNSP. The full-length CDR3 reads as CASSLGGGGQNSPLFF. This chain connects TRBV7-8 to TRBJ2-2, with TRBD2 matching over 8 bases. The read ends 3 residues before the CDR3 terminus; that terminus is restored from the germline J gene. Germline loops: CDR1 SGHVS, CDR2 FQNEAQ. The CDR3 covers 16 residues.

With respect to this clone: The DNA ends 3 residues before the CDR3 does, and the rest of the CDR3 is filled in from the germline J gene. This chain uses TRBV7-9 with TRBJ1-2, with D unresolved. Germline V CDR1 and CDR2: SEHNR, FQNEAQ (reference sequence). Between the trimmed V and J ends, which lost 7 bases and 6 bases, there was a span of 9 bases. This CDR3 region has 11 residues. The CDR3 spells CASTQRDGYTF. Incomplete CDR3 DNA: TGTGCCAGCACCCAAAGGGATGGC.

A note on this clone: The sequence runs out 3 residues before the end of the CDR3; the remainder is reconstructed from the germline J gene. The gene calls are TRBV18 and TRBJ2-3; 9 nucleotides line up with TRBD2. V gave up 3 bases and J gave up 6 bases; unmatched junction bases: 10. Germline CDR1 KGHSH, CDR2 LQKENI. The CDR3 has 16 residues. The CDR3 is CASSPPGGRALDTQYF. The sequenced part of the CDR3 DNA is TGTGCCAGCTCACCTCCCGGCGGGAGGGCCCTGGATACG.

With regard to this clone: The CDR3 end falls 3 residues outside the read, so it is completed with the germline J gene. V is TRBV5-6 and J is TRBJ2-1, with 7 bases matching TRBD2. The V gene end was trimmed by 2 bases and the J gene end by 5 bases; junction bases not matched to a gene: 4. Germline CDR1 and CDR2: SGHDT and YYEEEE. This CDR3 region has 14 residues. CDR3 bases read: TGTGCCAGCAGCTTAGCGGGAACGCACAATGAG. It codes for CASSLAGTHNE. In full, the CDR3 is CASSLAGTHNEQFF.

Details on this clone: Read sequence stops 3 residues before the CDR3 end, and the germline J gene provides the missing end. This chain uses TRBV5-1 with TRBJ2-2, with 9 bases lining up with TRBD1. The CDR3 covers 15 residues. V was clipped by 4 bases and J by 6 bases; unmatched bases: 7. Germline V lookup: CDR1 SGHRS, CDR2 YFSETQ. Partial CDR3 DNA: TGCGCCAGCAGCGCAGGGACAGGGTTTTCCGGGGAG. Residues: CASSAGTGFSGE. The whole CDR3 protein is CASSAGTGFSGELFF.

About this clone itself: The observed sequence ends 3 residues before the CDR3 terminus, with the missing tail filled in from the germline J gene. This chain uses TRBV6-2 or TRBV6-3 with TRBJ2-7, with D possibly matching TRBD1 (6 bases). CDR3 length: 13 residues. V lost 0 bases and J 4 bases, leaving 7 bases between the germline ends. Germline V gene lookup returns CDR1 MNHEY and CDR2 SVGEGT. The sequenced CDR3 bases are TGTGCCAGCAGTTACTCACAGGGATACGAG. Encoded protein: CASSYSQGYE. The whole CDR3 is CASSYSQGYEQYF.

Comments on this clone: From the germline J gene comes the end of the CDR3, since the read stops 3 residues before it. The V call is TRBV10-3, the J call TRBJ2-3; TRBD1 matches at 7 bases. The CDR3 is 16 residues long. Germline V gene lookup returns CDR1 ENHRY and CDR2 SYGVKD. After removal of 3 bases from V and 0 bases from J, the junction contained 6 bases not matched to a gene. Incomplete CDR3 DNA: TGTGCCATCAGTGAACCCGACAGGGAAAGCACAGATACG. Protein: CAISEPDRESTDT. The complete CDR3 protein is CAISEPDRESTDTQYF.

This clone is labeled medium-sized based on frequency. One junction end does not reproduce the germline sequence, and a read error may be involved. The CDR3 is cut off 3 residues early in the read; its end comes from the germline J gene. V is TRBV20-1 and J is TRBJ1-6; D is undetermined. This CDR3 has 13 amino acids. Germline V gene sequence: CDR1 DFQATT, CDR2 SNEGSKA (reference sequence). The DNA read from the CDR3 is TGCAGTGCTCCCTCGGACTATGATTCACCC. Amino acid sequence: CSAPSDYDSP. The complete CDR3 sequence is CSAPSDYDSPLHF.

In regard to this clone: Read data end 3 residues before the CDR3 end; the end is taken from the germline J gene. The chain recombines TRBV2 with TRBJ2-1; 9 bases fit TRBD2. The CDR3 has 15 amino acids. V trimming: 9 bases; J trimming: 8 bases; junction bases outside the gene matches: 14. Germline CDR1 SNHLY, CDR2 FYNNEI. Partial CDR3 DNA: TGTGCCAGTTACCGGGGTAGCGGGAGCCCCTATGAG. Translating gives CASYRGSGSPYE. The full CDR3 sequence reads CASYRGSGSPYEQFF.

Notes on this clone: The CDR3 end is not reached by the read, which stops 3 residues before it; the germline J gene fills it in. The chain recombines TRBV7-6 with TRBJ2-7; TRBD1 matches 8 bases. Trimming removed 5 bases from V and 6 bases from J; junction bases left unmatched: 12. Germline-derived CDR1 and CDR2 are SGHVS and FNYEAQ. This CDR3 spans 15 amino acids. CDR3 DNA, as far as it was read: TGTGCCAGCAGCCCTTTGACAGGGGAGGTGGGCGAG. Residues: CASSPLTGEVGE. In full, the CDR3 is CASSPLTGEVGEQYF. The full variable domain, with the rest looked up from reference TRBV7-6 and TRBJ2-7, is GAGVSQSPRYKVTKRGQDVALRCDPISGHVSLYWYRQALGQGPEFLTYFNYEAQQDKSGLPNDRFSAERPEGSISTLTIQRTEQRDSAMYRCASSPLTGEVGEQYFGPGTRLTVT.

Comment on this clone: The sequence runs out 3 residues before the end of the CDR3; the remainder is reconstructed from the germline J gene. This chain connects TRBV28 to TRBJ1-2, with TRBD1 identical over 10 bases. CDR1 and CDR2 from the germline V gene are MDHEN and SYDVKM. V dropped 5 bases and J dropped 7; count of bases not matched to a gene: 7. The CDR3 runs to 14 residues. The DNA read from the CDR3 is TGTGCCAGCAGTCTGAGACAGGGGGCGCTTGGC. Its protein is CASSLRQGALG. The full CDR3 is CASSLRQGALGYTF.

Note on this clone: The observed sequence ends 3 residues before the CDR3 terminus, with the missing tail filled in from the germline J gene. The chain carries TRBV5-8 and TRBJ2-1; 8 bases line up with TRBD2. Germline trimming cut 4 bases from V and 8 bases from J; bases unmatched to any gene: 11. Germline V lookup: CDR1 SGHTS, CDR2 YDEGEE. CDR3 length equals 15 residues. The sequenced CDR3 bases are TGTGCCAGCAGCGCCCACTTGGGGACTAGAGATGAG. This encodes CASSAHLGTRDE. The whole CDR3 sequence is CASSAHLGTRDEQFF. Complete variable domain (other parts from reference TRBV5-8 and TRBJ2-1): EAGVTQSPTHLIKTRGQQATLRCSPISGHTSVYWYQQALGLGLQFLLWYDEGEERNRGNFPPRFSGRQFPNYSSELNVNALELEDSALYLCASSAHLGTRDEQFFGPGTRLTVL.

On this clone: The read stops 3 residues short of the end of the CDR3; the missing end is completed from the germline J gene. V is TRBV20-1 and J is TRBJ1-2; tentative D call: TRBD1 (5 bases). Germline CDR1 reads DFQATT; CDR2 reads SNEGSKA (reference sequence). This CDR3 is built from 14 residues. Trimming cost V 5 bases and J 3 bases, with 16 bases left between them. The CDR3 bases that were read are TGCAGTGCTCCCCGTATAGGGGCTGACTATGGC. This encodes CSAPRIGADYG. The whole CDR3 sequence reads CSAPRIGADYGYTF.